This TCR beta chain was captured by sequencing in a study of T cell responses to AZD1222 COVID-19 vaccine. Points on this clone: Its antigen is still unknown.

TCRdb's table, derived via immunoSEQ multiplex PCR, lists solely in-frame clones and lacks some. In the table there are approximately 160,000 clones, around 87% of which are singletons. V dropped 0 bases and J dropped 1; count of bases not matched to a gene: 3. CDR1 and CDR2 from the germline V gene are SNHLY and FYNNEI. This CDR3 has 17 amino acids. Overall study findings and caveats: Spike-specific TCRs gained breadth and depth after people received two AZD1222 doses. Sampling that yielded the repertoires occurred only after the peak T cell response. Reportedly, nearly half of unique spike TCRs recognized epitopes outside B.1.351/B.1.1.7 mutations.

The chain uses TRBV2 and TRBJ2-4; 10 nucleotides agree with TRBD2. The source material was peripheral blood, sampled on day 0 of AZD1222 vaccination. This sequence originates from an adult in good health. The CDR3 sequence is CASSEAGSGRAKNIQYF. In DNA, the CDR3 is TGTGCCAGCAGTGAAGCGGGTAGCGGGAGGGCCAAAAACATTCAGTACTTC.